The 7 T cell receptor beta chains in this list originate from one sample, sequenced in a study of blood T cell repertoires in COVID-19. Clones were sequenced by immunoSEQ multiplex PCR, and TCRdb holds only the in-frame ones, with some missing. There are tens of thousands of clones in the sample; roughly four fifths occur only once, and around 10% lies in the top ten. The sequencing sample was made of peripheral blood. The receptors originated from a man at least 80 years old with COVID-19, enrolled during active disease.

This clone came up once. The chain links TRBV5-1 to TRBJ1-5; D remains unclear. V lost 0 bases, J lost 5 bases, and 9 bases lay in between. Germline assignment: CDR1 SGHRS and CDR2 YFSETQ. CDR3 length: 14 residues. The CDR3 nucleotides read TGCGCCAGCAGCTTGGGTGGGAGGGATCAGCCCCAGCATTTT. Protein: CASSLGGRDQPQHF.

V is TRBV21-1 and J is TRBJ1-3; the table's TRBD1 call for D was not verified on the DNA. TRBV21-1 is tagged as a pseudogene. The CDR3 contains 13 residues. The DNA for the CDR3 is TGTGCCACCGACAGGTCTGGTGGAAACACCATATATTTT. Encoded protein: CATDRSGGNTIYF.

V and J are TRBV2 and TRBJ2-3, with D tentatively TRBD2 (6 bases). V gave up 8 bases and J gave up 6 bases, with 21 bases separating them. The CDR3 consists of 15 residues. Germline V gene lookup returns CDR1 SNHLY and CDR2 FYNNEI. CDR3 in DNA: TGTGCCAGCGTAGCTAGCGCCCATTCCCCCGATACGCAGTATTTT. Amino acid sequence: CASVASAHSPDTQYF.

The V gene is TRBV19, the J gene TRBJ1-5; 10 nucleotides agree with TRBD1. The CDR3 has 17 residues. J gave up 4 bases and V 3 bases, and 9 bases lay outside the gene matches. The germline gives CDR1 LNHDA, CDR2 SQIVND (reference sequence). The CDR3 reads CASSILFSGQGNQPQHF. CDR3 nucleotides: TGTGCCAGTAGTATCCTTTTCTCGGGACAGGGGAATCAGCCCCAGCATTTT.

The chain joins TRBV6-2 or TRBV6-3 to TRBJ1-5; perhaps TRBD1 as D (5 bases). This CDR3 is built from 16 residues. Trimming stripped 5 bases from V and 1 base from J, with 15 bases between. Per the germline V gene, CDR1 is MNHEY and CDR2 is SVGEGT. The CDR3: CASSLLGQGSNQPQHF. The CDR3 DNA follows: TGTGCCAGCAGTCTCCTAGGGCAGGGAAGCAATCAGCCCCAGCATTTT.

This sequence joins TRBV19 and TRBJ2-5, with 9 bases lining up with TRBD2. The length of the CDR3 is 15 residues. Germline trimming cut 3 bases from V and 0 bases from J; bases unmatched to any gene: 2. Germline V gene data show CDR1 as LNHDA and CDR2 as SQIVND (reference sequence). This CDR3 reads CASSMASGNQETQYF. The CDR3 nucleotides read TGTGCCAGTAGTATGGCTAGCGGGAACCAAGAGACCCAGTACTTC.

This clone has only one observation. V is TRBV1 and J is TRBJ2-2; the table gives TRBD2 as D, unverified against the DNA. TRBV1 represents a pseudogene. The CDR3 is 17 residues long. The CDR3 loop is CTSSQDKSGLNTGELFF. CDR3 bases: TGCACCAGCAGCCAAGATAAGAGCGGCCTGAACACCGGGGAGCTGTTTTTT.